This T cell receptor (beta chain) was captured in a study of blood T cell repertoires in COVID-19. Looking at the study overall: Material from acute and convalescent COVID-19 was sourced from the United States, Italy and Spain. Sample material is recorded as cDNA or gDNA derived from T cells, B-cell-depleted T cells, or PBMCs.

The germline CDR1 and CDR2 sequences are MNHEY and SVGAGI. The V and J ends lost 0 bases and 2 bases respectively, with 7 bases between them. The CDR3 loop spans 14 amino acids. Original analysis: Cell counts per sample came from amplifying reference gene primers. The data were produced by immunoSEQ multiplex PCR, yet TCRdb's version contains in-frame clones alone and is incomplete. The V and J calls and clone size are taken from that table; D and trimming were inferred from the DNA. The sample holds 290,000 or so clones, roughly nine tenths seen once. This clone was found a few times. This clonotype originated in a man aged 18 to 30 with active or convalescent COVID-19. The sequenced material came from peripheral blood. The chain employs TRBV6-5 and TRBJ1-2; D not resolved. The CDR3 region is CASSYSIENYGYTF. CDR3 in DNA: TGTGCCAGCAGTTACTCGATAGAAAACTATGGCTACACCTTC.